This T cell receptor (beta chain) was sequenced during a study of shared clonotypes between healthy human individuals (dated by TCRdb to the early 2020s). About the full investigation: A couple of women and three men aged 18 to 49 years were included in the cohort. For each donor, CD4 naive and CD4 memory were each given three plates, CD8 naive was given two plates, and CD8 memory was given one plate. Blood TCR repertoires of about five healthy adults were deeply sequenced to estimate repertoire size and the extent of clonotype sharing between individuals. To increase sequencing depth and limit assay-specific biases, TCR repertoire library preparation and sequencing were carried out by different laboratories using diverse techniques. Leukapheresis yielded between about 0.8 and 8.9 billion PBMCs per donor. Summary of the overall study and its limitations: Pairwise subsampling led to the expectation that sequencing depth would affect the degree of clonotype sharing among donors. Rarefaction of sorted-subset datasets indicated incomplete sequencing despite the large sequencing depth. When a few donors were compared, the shared fraction of clonotypes was approximately 5% for naive CD4, around 3.6% for naive CD8, more than 2% for memory CD4, and 0.35% to 0.5% for memory CD8. Because the study included a small number of donors, the genetic and exposure-history diversity represented was limited. Higher generation probabilities were observed for clonotypes shared by all four sorted-subset donors than for non-shared clonotypes. Larger estimated clonotype richness was generally found for naive subsets than for memory subsets. Sampling was restricted to blood, and TCR repertoires in tissue are likely to differ from TCR repertoires in blood.

CDR1 LGHNT and CDR2 FRNRAP were looked up in the germline V gene. Reading from cysteine to phenylalanine, the CDR3 counts 17 amino acids. Only the CDR3 DNA is retained, 51 bases long and in frame from the first base. V is pruned by 1 base and J by 4 bases, leaving 10 bases of the junction without a gene match. Using the deep immunoSEQ assay, multiplex PCR amplified TCR CDR3 regions from genomic DNA. Extracted genomic DNA from each cell subset was spread evenly across all wells of several immunoSEQ 96-well plates, with each plate serving as a replicate. For sorted subsets, approximately 0.2 ug of genomic DNA, equivalent to around 30,000 T cell genomes, went into each replicate PCR. Purified libraries were measured with a Qubit 3.0 fluorometer, size-checked on a Bioanalyzer 2100, and measured again with the KAPA Library Quantification kit. Every immunoSEQ 96-well plate was sequenced on a separate single-read 150-cycle Illumina NextSeq 550 flow cell. Regarding the original processing steps: Because the immunoSEQ output held only junctional sequences and lacked quality scores, the filtering could not match the filtering applied to full-length reads. Sequences were annotated with PyIR, a Python wrapper for IgBLAST v1.9, using IMGT germline references to assign V/J genes and CDR3. Any read was removed if the V/J assignment was weak (E-value above 1e-6), the CDR3 was missing, or the read contained stop codons, out-of-frame junctions, or ambiguous translated residues. V3J clonotypes were defined as sequences sharing the same inferred V gene, J gene, and CDR3 amino acid sequence. The percentage overlap between two repertoires was calculated by dividing the number of shared unique clonotypes by the size of the smaller repertoire. RTK rarefaction, the Chao1 estimator, and Recon v2.1 estimates of unobserved clonotypes were used to assess repertoire richness. Generation probabilities for all TCRbeta clonotypes obtained by the gDNA method from a handful of donors were computed using OLGA. TCRdb re-hosts the immuneACCESS table, in-frame sequences only. Its copies lack some clones; in the studies checked, an unresolved V gene accounts for under half of them, and the cause for the rest is not known. The V and J calls and clone size are taken from that table; D and trimming were inferred from the DNA. The sample table contains 2,500,000 or so clones; only one count was recorded for more than 80% of them. About 0.13% of the sample is in the top ten clones.

The donors were healthy, HIV-negative adults with no recently reported acute infections or vaccinations. Only Caucasian adults living in Nashville, Tennessee, USA were represented among the donors. CD4+ T cells were enriched by magnetic negative selection, after which naive cells were positively selected on CD45RA and the negative fraction was taken as the memory subset. Blood was obtained by leukapheresis, after which PBMCs were separated by Ficoll-Histopaque density gradient centrifugation and cryopreserved in liquid nitrogen vapor phase. Analytical flow cytometry was used to check the purity and quantity of every magnetically sorted T cell population. Genomic DNA was isolated from every sorted fraction and measured by UV absorbance on a Nanodrop 2000c. In the case of this clone: Its antigen is currently not known. No much larger clonotype is one base removed from it; base qualities were not supplied.

The chain links TRBV12-5 with TRBJ2-1; 7 junctional bases match TRBD1. The specimen was naive CD4+ T cells sorted from blood. Explained via the paper, the cell subset or site label denotes: CD45RA+ positively selected. The clonotype comes from a man between 18 and 29 years old in good health. The CDR3: CASGLGAQAGGYNEQFF. The DNA is TGTGCTAGTGGTTTGGGGGCCCAGGCAGGGGGATACAATGAGCAGTTCTTC.